This TCR beta chain appears in the sequencing data of a study of vaccination effects on CD4 cells after COVID-19. Study-level results: Small numbers of convalescent patients limited the study. It also lacked early post-infection timepoints. Clones of infection and vaccine origin contracted markedly late after vaccination.

V lost 2 bases to trimming and J lost 4 bases, with 15 bases between them. Germline values: CDR1 MNHEY, CDR2 SVGAGI. The CDR3 contains 15 residues. Worth noting for this clone: Its antigen remains unknown.

In the ViraFEST assay, antigen-specific CD4+ clonotypes were identified by expansion after peptide-pool stimulation. Once cultured for 10 to 11 days, the cells underwent separation to obtain CD4+ T cells. From March to December 2020, the person had a SARS-CoV-2 infection that was confirmed by PCR. Wells of two million PBMC each were grown with 10 IU/ml IL-2 and about 9.6 ug/ml peptides. TCRdb's copy holds only in-frame clones and misses some; the assay was immunoSEQ multiplex PCR. Among 20,000 to 30,000 clones listed, 69% were seen once. The sequence was collected from a human donor who had a prior SARS-CoV-2 infection. The sequenced sample was CD4+ T cells from PBMCs cultured with SARS-CoV-2 spike peptides, obtained before COVID-19 vaccination. The chain carries TRBV6-5 and TRBJ2-7, with D maybe TRBD2 (6 bases). Written as DNA, the CDR3 is TGTGCCAGCAGTTACGAAGCGAGACTAGGGTACGAGCAGTACTTC. It encodes CASSYEARLGYEQYF.